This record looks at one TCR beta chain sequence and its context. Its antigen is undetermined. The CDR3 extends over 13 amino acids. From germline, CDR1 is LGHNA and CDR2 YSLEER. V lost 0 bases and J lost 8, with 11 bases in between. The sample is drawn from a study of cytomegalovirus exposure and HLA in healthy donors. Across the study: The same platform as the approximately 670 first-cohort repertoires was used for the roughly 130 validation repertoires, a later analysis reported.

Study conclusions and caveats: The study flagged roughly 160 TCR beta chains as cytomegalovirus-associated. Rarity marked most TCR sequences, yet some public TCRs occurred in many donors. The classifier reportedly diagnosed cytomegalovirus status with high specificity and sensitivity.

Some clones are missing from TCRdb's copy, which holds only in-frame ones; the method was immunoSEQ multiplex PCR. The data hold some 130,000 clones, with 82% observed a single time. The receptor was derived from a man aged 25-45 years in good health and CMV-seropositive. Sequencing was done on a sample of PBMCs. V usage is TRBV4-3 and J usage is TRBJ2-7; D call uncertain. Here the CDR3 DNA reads TGCGCCAGCAGCCAAGATGTCGACACCCAGCAGTACTTC. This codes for CASSQDVDTQQYF.